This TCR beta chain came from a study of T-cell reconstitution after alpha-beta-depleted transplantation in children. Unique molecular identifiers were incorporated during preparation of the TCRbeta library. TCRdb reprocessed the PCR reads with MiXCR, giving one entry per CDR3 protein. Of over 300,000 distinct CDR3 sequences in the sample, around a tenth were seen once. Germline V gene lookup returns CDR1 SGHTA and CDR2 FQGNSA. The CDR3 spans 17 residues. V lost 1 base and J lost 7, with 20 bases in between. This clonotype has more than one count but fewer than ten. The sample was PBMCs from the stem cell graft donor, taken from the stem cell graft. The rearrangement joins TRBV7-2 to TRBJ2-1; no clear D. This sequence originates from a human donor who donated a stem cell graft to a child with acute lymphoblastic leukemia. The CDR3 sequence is CASSLVGSHVGWNEQFF. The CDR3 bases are TGTGCCAGCAGCTTAGTTGGGTCCCACGTAGGGTGGAATGAGCAGTTCTTC.